Each of the 2 T cell receptor beta chains below was sequenced from the same sample in a study of cytomegalovirus exposure and HLA in healthy donors. The PCR made use of 60 Vbeta and 13 Jbeta primers. Method: immunoSEQ multiplex PCR; TCRdb's copy keeps in-frame clones and lacks some. The repertoire includes some 200,000 clones, roughly 80% of them detected once, and under 0.9% sits in the top ten. Input material: PBMCs. Every receptor here comes from a woman aged 18-30 years in good health and CMV-seronegative.

V gene TRBV30 combines with J gene TRBJ2-1, with 8 nucleotides matching TRBD2. V shed 0 bases, J shed 7 bases, and the junction held 17 bases outside the gene matches. There are 18 residues in the CDR3. The germline V gene has CDR1 GTSNPN and CDR2 SVGIG (reference sequence). The DNA for the CDR3 is TGTGCCTGGAGTGTACTGTCAATGGCGGGAGGCGGAGGGAATGAGCAGTTCTTC. This encodes CAWSVLSMAGGGGNEQFF.

As to this clone: The junction departs from the called germline gene at one end, perhaps through a read error. V and J are TRBV25-1 and TRBJ2-5, with D possibly matching TRBD2 (5 bases). This CDR3 has 12 amino acids. Germline V gene data show CDR1 as MGHDK and CDR2 as SYGVNS. The CDR3 region has the DNA TGTGCCAGCAGTGGAGCGGTTGCAGGAGAGCACTTC. Protein product: CASSGAVAGEHF.